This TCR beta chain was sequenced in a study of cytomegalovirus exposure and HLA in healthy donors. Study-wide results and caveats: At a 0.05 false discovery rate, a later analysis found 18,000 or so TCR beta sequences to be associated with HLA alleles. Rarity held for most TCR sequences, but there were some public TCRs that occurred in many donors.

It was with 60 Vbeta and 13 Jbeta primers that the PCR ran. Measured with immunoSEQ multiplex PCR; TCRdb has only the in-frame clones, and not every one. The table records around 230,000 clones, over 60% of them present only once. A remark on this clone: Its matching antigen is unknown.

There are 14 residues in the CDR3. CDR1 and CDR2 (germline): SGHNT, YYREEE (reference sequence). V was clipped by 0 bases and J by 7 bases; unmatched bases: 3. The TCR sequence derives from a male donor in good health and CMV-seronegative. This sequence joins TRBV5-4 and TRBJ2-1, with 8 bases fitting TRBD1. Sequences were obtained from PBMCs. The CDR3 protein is CASSLGDRGNEQFF. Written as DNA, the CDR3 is TGTGCCAGCAGCTTGGGAGACAGGGGAAATGAGCAGTTCTTC.